In its sample, the clone carrying this T cell receptor beta chain was seen once. The antigen is undetermined. This specimen belongs to a study of shared clonotypes between healthy human individuals. Naivety among CD8 cells was defined by CD45RO negativity and positive CCR7 selection, thereby excluding terminally differentiated effector memory CD45RA+ cells. CDR1 is SEHNR, CDR2 FQNEAQ, per germline (reference sequence). There are 15 residues in the CDR3. V dropped 7 bases and J dropped 1; count of bases not matched to a gene: 9. Running of the assay took place at deep level. A roughly 200 ng quantity of DNA, tens of thousands of T cell genomes, went into the sorted-subset replicate PCRs. Assay used: immunoSEQ multiplex PCR; TCRdb lists only in-frame clones, some missing. The table has 1.5 million to 2.5 million clones, about 95% seen once. Study results and limitations: With a handful of donors compared, approximately 5% of naive CD4 clonotypes were shared.

The rearrangement links TRBV7-9 to TRBJ2-5; 7 positions match TRBD2. The receptor was isolated from a man between 18 and 35 years old in good health. Specimen: naive CD8+ T cells sorted from blood. CDR3 sequence (DNA): TGTGCCAGCACCGATTTGGGAGGGGCCCAAGAGACCCAGTACTTC. Amino acid sequence: CASTDLGGAQETQYF.